This T cell receptor beta chain was captured in a study of low-dose radiotherapy and immunotherapy resistance in tumors. About the study: Participants in Cohort 2 were given 1 Gy per fraction every two weeks, for 13 Gy over 26 weeks. Every six weeks patients received intravenous ipilimumab 1 mg/kg, and every two weeks they received intravenous nivolumab 240 mg. Every two weeks, cyclophosphamide 200 mg/m2 was infused one day before radiation plus immunotherapy.

Alpha- and beta-chain coverage of first-strand cDNA came from TRAV- and TRBV-specific primers. With a V-primer adapter and a constant-region primer, TCRs were amplified for 20 PCR cycles. TCRdb used MiXCR to reprocess the reads, holding one entry per CDR3 protein. The sample includes 80,000 to 90,000 distinct CDR3 sequences, roughly 19% of them seen just once. As to time point: before trial treatment. Eligibility required advanced solid tumors lacking tumor-infiltrating lymphocytes. Trimming cost V 1 base and J 2 bases, with 12 bases left between them. This CDR3 region has 15 residues. Germline CDR1 is SGHDT and CDR2 is YYEEEE.

This specimen was PBMCs, taken before treatment. The gene calls are TRBV5-6 and TRBJ1-2; D gene unclear. The sequence was obtained from a male donor with prostate cancer. CDR3 in DNA: TGTGCCAGCAGCTTGTCTTCCGCAGAAAACTATGGCTACACCTTC. Its protein is CASSLSSAENYGYTF. Variable domain in full (rest from reference TRBV5-6 and TRBJ1-2): DAGVTQSPTHLIKTRGQQVTLRCSPKSGHDTVSWYQQALGQGPQFIFQYYEEEERQRGNFPDRFSGHQFPNYSSELNVNALLLGDSALYLCASSLSSAENYGYTFGSGTRLTVV.